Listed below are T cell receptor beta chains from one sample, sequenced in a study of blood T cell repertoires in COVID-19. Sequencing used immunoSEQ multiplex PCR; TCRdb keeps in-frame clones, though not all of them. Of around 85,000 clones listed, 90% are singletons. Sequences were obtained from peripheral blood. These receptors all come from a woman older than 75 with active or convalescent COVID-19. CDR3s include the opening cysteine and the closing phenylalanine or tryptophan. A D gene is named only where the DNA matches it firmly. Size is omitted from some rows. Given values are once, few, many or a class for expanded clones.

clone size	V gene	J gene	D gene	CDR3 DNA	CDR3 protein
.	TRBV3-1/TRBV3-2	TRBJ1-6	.	TGTGCCAGCAGCCGAGGGGCGGGGAATTCACCCCTCCACTTT	CASSRGAGNSPLHF
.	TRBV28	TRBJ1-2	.	TGTGCCAGCAGGACCCCCGGGGGTCTCCACTATGGCTACACCTTC	CASRTPGGLHYGYTF
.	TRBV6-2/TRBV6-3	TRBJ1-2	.	TGTGCCAGCAGTTACTCGGTCAGGGAATATGGCTACACCTTC	CASSYSVREYGYTF
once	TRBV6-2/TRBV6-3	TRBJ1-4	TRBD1	TGTGCCAGCAGTCGACAGGGGGCTAATGAAAAACTGTTTTTT	CASSRQGANEKLFF
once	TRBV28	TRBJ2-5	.	TGTGCCAGCAGTTTACCCCAAGGGGCCCAGTACTTC	CASSLPQGAQYF
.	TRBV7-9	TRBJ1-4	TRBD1	TGTGCCAGCAGCTTAGCCCCGACAGGGGCGGGCGAAAAACTGTTTTTT	CASSLAPTGAGEKLFF
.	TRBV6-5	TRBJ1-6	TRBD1	TGTGCCAGCAGGGACAGGGGTAATTCACCCCTCCACTTT	CASRDRGNSPLHF
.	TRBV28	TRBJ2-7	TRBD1	TGTGCCACCGGGACAGGGAGCGGGCCCTACGAGCAGTACTTC	CATGTGSGPYEQYF
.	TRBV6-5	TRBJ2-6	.	TGTGCCAGCAGTTACGGGGGGAACGGGGCCAACGTCCTGACTTTC	CASSYGGNGANVLTF
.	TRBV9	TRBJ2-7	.	TGTGCCAGCAGCGTAGGTTACAGCTCCTACGAGCAGTACTTC	CASSVGYSSYEQYF
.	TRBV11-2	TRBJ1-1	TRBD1	TGTGCCAGCAGCTTAGGGAGGACAGGGTACACTGAAGCTTTCTTT	CASSLGRTGYTEAFF
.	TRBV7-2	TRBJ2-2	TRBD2	TGTGCCAGCAGCTTAGCGTCGGTAGCGGGAGTTCCCGGGGAGCTGTTTTTT	CASSLASVAGVPGELFF
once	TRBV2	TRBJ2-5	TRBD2	TGTGCCAGCCGGCGGGAGCAGACCCAGTACTTC	CASRREQTQYF
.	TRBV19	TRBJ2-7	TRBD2	TGTGCCAGTAGTATAGAGGGAGGACTAGTTTCCGAGCAGTACTTC	CASSIEGGLVSEQYF
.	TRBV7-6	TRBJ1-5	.	TGTGCCAGCAGCTTATGGTCAGGGGACAATCAGCCCCAGCATTTT	CASSLWSGDNQPQHF
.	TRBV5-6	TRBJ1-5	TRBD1	TGTGCCAGCAGCTCCGACAGGGGGCGAAGCCAGCCCCAGCATTTT	CASSSDRGRSQPQHF
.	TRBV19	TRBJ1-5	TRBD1	TGTGCCAGTCGGACACAGGGGGCCGGGAATCAGCCCCAGCATTTT	CASRTQGAGNQPQHF
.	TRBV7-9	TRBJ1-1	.	TGTGCCAGCAGCAATCCCCGGGAGGTCGCTGAAGCTTTCTTT	CASSNPREVAEAFF
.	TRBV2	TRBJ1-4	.	TGTGCCAGCAGTGACCAGACCGCCCAGCGGGAAAAACTGTTTTTT	CASSDQTAQREKLFF
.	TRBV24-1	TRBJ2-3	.	TGTGCCACCAGTGACACAGGGCCAGATACGCAGTATTTT	CATSDTGPDTQYF
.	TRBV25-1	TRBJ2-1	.	TGTGCCAGCAGTGACCACAGCTCCTACAATGAGCAGTTCTTC	CASSDHSSYNEQFF
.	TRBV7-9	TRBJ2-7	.	TGTGCCAGCAGCTTGGAGGGGGCGGTGAACGAGCAGTACTTC	CASSLEGAVNEQYF
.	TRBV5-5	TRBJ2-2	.	TGTGCCAGCAGCGTGGGTTTTGTAGGGAGATTCACCGGGGAGCTGTTTTTT	CASSVGFVGRFTGELFF
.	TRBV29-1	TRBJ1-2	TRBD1	TGCAGCTTAAGGGACAGTATCTATGGCTACACCTTC	CSLRDSIYGYTF
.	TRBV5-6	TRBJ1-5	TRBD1	TGTGCCAGCAGCGGAAAAGGGACAGGGAAAAATCAGCCCCAGCATTTT	CASSGKGTGKNQPQHF
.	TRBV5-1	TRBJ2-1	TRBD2	TGCGCCAGCAGCCCTGGACTAGCGGGAGTCAATGAGCAGTTCTTC	CASSPGLAGVNEQFF
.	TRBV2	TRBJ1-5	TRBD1	TGTGCCAGCAGTTTAACAGGGGCTCAGCCCCAGCATTTT	CASSLTGAQPQHF
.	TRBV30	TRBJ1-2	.	TGTGCCTGGCGTGGGGGGGGACCGGGCTACACCTTC	CAWRGGGPGYTF
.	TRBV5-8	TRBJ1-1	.	TGTGCCAGCAGCTTCGGGTCTCCCCCTTTGAACACTGAAGCTTTCTTT	CASSFGSPPLNTEAFF
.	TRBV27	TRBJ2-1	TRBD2	TGTGCCAGCAGTTTCCAATCTAGCGGGAAAAGAAGCTCCTACAATGAGCAGTTCTTC	CASSFQSSGKRSSYNEQFF
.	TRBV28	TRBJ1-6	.	TGTGCCAGCATCAAAGGGGGACGGCAGGGATCACCCCTCCACTTT	CASIKGGRQGSPLHF
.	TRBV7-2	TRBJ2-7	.	TGTGCCAGCAGCCCCGGGATAGCGTTCTACGAGCAGTACTTC	CASSPGIAFYEQYF
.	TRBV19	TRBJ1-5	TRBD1	TGTGCCAGTAGTTCGGACAGGGACCAGCCCCAGCATTTT	CASSSDRDQPQHF
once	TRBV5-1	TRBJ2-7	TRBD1	TGCGCCAGCAGCGCAACCGTCCCGGGACAGGGCGAGCAGTACTTC	CASSATVPGQGEQYF
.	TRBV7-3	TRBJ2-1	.	TGTGCCAGCAGCCCTTTACAGGGCAATGAGCAGTTCTTC	CASSPLQGNEQFF
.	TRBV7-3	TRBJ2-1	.	TGTGCCAGCAGCTTAACGACGGGAGAGGGGTACAATGAGCAGTTCTTC	CASSLTTGEGYNEQFF
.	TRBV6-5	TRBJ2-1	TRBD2	TGTGCCAGCAGTTCACCGAGGGCGGGGGTTGGGAATGAGCAGTTCTTC	CASSSPRAGVGNEQFF
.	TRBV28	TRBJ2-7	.	TGTGCCAGCAGAGAGGGAAGAACCTACGAGCAGTACTTC	CASREGRTYEQYF
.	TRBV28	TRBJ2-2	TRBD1	TGTGCCAGCAGTTCGACAGGGGGCCGAAACACCGGGGAGCTGTTTTTT	CASSSTGGRNTGELFF
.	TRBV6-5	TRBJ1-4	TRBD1	TGTGCCAGCAGTCGGACAGGGGGCTCGTATGAAAAACTGTTTTTT	CASSRTGGSYEKLFF
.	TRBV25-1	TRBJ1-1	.	TGTGCCAGCAGTGATATGAACACTGAAGCTTTCTTT	CASSDMNTEAFF
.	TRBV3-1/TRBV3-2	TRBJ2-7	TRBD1	TGTGCCAGCAGCCAGACCCCGGGACAGGGGGCTTACGAGCAGTACTTC	CASSQTPGQGAYEQYF
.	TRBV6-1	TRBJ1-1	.	TGTGCCAGCAGTGACCAAAGGACAGTGAACACTGAAGCTTTCTTT	CASSDQRTVNTEAFF
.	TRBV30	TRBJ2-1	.	TGTGCCTGGAATATAGCGAGCTCCTACAATGAGCAGTTCTTC	CAWNIASSYNEQFF
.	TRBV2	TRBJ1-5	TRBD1	TGTGCCAGCAGTGGGGGGGCGACAGGGGATCAGCCCCAGCATTTT	CASSGGATGDQPQHF
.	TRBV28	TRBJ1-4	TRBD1	TGTGCCAGCAGGCGACAGGGACCCGATGAAAAACTGTTTTTT	CASRRQGPDEKLFF
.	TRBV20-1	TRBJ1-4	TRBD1	TGCAGTGCTAGTCGGGACAGTTGGAATGAAAAACTGTTTTTT	CSASRDSWNEKLFF
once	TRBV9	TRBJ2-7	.	TGTGCCAGCAGCGTAGCGGCTAGTATGAACGAGCAGTACTTC	CASSVAASMNEQYF
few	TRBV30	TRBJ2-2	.	TGTGCCTGGAGTGATTGGGCAGGTTACACCGGGGAGCTGTTTTTT	CAWSDWAGYTGELFF
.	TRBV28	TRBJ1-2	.	TGTGCCAGCAGTTGGGAGGGAGGTGGCTACACCTTC	CASSWEGGGYTF
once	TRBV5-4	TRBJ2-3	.	TGTGCCAGCACCCAAGGCGGATTTGGGACAGATACGCAGTATTTT	CASTQGGFGTDTQYF
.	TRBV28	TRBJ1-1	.	TGTGCCAGCAGTTTCGCAGGGAACACTGAAGCTTTCTTT	CASSFAGNTEAFF
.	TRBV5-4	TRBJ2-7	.	TGTGCCAGCAGCTTGGATAGGAGTGACGAGCAGTACTTC	CASSLDRSDEQYF
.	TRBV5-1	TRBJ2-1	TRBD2	TGCGCCAGCAGCTTGGCCGGGGGAGGGTCATACAATGAGCAGTTCTTC	CASSLAGGGSYNEQFF
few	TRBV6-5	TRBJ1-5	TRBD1	TGTGCCAGCAGGGGGACAGGGAATCAGCCCCAGCATTTT	CASRGTGNQPQHF
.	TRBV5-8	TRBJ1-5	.	TGTGCCAGCATGGGCGGGGACCGCAATCAGCCCCAGCATTTT	CASMGGDRNQPQHF